These T cell receptor beta chains were read from a single sample in a study of blood T cell repertoires in COVID-19. Sequencing used immunoSEQ multiplex PCR; TCRdb keeps in-frame clones, though not all of them. The repertoire holds some 70,000 clones, with around four fifths as singletons. Source material: peripheral blood. The receptors come from a woman aged 60-70 years with acute or convalescent COVID-19. CDR3s include the opening cysteine and the closing phenylalanine or tryptophan. D genes are given only for firm matches. Expanded clones get a size class; other rows say once, few or many, or leave the size out.

J gene: TRBJ1-2
V gene: TRBV18
clone size: -
D gene: TRBD1
CDR3 DNA: TGTGCCAGCTCACCGAGACAGGGGACTAACTATGGCTACACCTTC
CDR3 protein: CASSPRQGTNYGYTF

J gene: TRBJ2-5
V gene: TRBV7-2
clone size: -
D gene: TRBD2
CDR3 DNA: TGTGCCAGCAAAAGATCCGGGACTAGCGGCACGGGAATGGAGACCCAGTACTTC
CDR3 protein: CASKRSGTSGTGMETQYF

J gene: TRBJ1-1
V gene: TRBV7-6
clone size: -
D gene: -
CDR3 DNA: TGTGCCAGCAGCTCCGATGCCCGGGGAAGGTACACTGAAGCTTTCTTT
CDR3 protein: CASSSDARGRYTEAFF

J gene: TRBJ1-2
V gene: TRBV6-1
clone size: -
D gene: -
CDR3 DNA: TGTGCCAGCACCACGGGAGGGCACACTAACTATGGCTACACCTTC
CDR3 protein: CASTTGGHTNYGYTF

J gene: TRBJ2-3
V gene: TRBV21-1
clone size: -
D gene: -
CDR3 DNA: TGTGCCAGCAGCAAAGGTCCAGCGGGAGCCGATACGCAGTATTTT
CDR3 protein: CASSKGPAGADTQYF

J gene: TRBJ2-5
V gene: TRBV19
clone size: few
D gene: TRBD2
CDR3 DNA: TGTGCCAGTAACGCACTAGCGGGAGGACAAGAGACCCAGTACTTC
CDR3 protein: CASNALAGGQETQYF

J gene: TRBJ1-5
V gene: TRBV19
clone size: -
D gene: -
CDR3 DNA: TGTGCCAGTAGTATAGGAGGCTTCGGAAATTATCAGCCCCAGCATTTT
CDR3 protein: CASSIGGFGNYQPQHF

J gene: TRBJ1-1
V gene: TRBV6-5
clone size: -
D gene: -
CDR3 DNA: TGTGCCAGCAGAGGACAGAAGAACACTGAAGCTTTCTTT
CDR3 protein: CASRGQKNTEAFF

J gene: TRBJ1-6
V gene: TRBV4-1
clone size: -
D gene: TRBD1
CDR3 DNA: TGCGCCAGCAGCCGAGCGCTGGACAGGGGTAATTCACCCCTCCACTTT
CDR3 protein: CASSRALDRGNSPLHF

J gene: TRBJ2-7
V gene: TRBV5-1
clone size: -
D gene: -
CDR3 DNA: TGCGCCAGCAGCTTGGCAGGGACCTACGAGCAGTACTTC
CDR3 protein: CASSLAGTYEQYF

J gene: TRBJ2-7
V gene: TRBV7-2
clone size: -
D gene: TRBD2
CDR3 DNA: TGTGCCAGCAGCTTAAGCGGGATCCACGAGCAGTACTTC
CDR3 protein: CASSLSGIHEQYF

J gene: TRBJ2-7
V gene: TRBV28
clone size: -
D gene: -
CDR3 DNA: TGTGCCAGCAGTTTACAGTGGGCGTACAGGTCGAACGAACAAAGCTCCTACGAGCAGTACTTC
CDR3 protein: CASSLQWAYRSNEQSSYEQYF

J gene: TRBJ2-7
V gene: TRBV6-6
clone size: -
D gene: -
CDR3 DNA: TGTGCCAGCAGAGAACAGGGATTCGCTTACGAGCAGTACTTC
CDR3 protein: CASREQGFAYEQYF

J gene: TRBJ1-5
V gene: TRBV19
clone size: -
D gene: -
CDR3 DNA: TGTGCCAGTAACGGAGGGACCCTTGTGGAGCCCCAGCATTTT
CDR3 protein: CASNGGTLVEPQHF

J gene: TRBJ1-3
V gene: TRBV5-6
clone size: -
D gene: TRBD1
CDR3 DNA: TGTGCCAGCAGCTCCGACAGGGTTGGAAACACCATATATTTT
CDR3 protein: CASSSDRVGNTIYF

J gene: TRBJ2-3
V gene: TRBV4-2
clone size: -
D gene: TRBD2
CDR3 DNA: TGTGCCAGCAGCCAAGGCCTAGCGGGGGGATTAGATACGCAGTATTTT
CDR3 protein: CASSQGLAGGLDTQYF

J gene: TRBJ2-2
V gene: TRBV4-1
clone size: -
D gene: TRBD1
CDR3 DNA: TGCGCCAGCAGCCAGGGCCGGGACAGGGCCACCGGGGAGCTGTTTTTT
CDR3 protein: CASSQGRDRATGELFF

J gene: TRBJ1-6
V gene: TRBV5-1
clone size: -
D gene: TRBD1
CDR3 DNA: TGCGCCAGCAGCTTGGGAACTTTTACAGGGGGCTATAATTCACCCCTCCACTTT
CDR3 protein: CASSLGTFTGGYNSPLHF

J gene: TRBJ1-1
V gene: TRBV9
clone size: -
D gene: -
CDR3 DNA: TGTGCCAGCAGCCTCATAGGACAGAGACCTTTCTTT
CDR3 protein: CASSLIGQRPFF

J gene: TRBJ2-7
V gene: TRBV30
clone size: -
D gene: TRBD1
CDR3 DNA: TGTGCCTGGTCATCCGGGACAGGGGTCTCCTACGAGCAGTACTTC
CDR3 protein: CAWSSGTGVSYEQYF

J gene: TRBJ1-1
V gene: TRBV5-1
clone size: -
D gene: -
CDR3 DNA: TGCGCCAGCGGGGACACAAAGAACACTGAAGCTTTCTTT
CDR3 protein: CASGDTKNTEAFF

J gene: TRBJ2-3
V gene: TRBV29-1
clone size: -
D gene: -
CDR3 DNA: TGCAGCGTTGAAGGAACGGGATCCCCAGATACGCAGTATTTT
CDR3 protein: CSVEGTGSPDTQYF

J gene: TRBJ2-3
V gene: TRBV24-1
clone size: -
D gene: TRBD2
CDR3 DNA: TGTGCCACCGGAGCGGGGGGGGGCACAGATACGCAGTATTTT
CDR3 protein: CATGAGGGTDTQYF

J gene: TRBJ1-4
V gene: TRBV30
clone size: -
D gene: -
CDR3 DNA: TGTGCCTGGAGTGTATCAAGGGAGGACACCATGTTTTTT
CDR3 protein: CAWSVSREDTMFF

J gene: TRBJ1-4
V gene: TRBV6-5
clone size: few
D gene: -
CDR3 DNA: TGTGCCAGCAGTTACCGCGGCAGGGGTGAAAAACTGTTTTTT
CDR3 protein: CASSYRGRGEKLFF

J gene: TRBJ2-1
V gene: TRBV10-1
clone size: -
D gene: -
CDR3 DNA: TGCGCCAGCAGTGAGTCCCTCTCCTACAATGAGCAGTTCTTC
CDR3 protein: CASSESLSYNEQFF

J gene: TRBJ1-3
V gene: TRBV6-5
clone size: -
D gene: -
CDR3 DNA: TGTGCCAGCAGCCGGACAGTCTCTGGAAACACCATATATTTT
CDR3 protein: CASSRTVSGNTIYF

J gene: TRBJ2-1
V gene: TRBV3-1/TRBV3-2
clone size: -
D gene: TRBD2
CDR3 DNA: TGTGCCAGCAGCCACACCCTAGCGGGAGGACACAATGAGCAGTTCTTC
CDR3 protein: CASSHTLAGGHNEQFF

J gene: TRBJ1-2
V gene: TRBV7-2
clone size: few
D gene: TRBD1
CDR3 DNA: TGTGCCAGCAGCTTGACAGGGGGAATTGTTGGCTACACCTTC
CDR3 protein: CASSLTGGIVGYTF

J gene: TRBJ1-2
V gene: TRBV5-1
clone size: once
D gene: -
CDR3 DNA: TGCGCCAGCAGCTTTTCCCCCGGTGCAGGCGCGCCGGATGGCTACACCTTC
CDR3 protein: CASSFSPGAGAPDGYTF

J gene: TRBJ2-5
V gene: TRBV9
clone size: few
D gene: TRBD1
CDR3 DNA: TGTGCCAGCAGCCGGTCCGGGACAGGTGGTATGGAGACCCAGTACTTC
CDR3 protein: CASSRSGTGGMETQYF

J gene: TRBJ2-7
V gene: TRBV19
clone size: -
D gene: TRBD1
CDR3 DNA: TGTGCCAGTAGTGCCGGGACAGGAACCTACGAGCAGTACTTC
CDR3 protein: CASSAGTGTYEQYF

J gene: TRBJ2-1
V gene: TRBV7-9
clone size: few
D gene: -
CDR3 DNA: TGTGCCAGCAGCTTAGTCGGTGAGCAGTTCTTC
CDR3 protein: CASSLVGEQFF

J gene: TRBJ1-5
V gene: TRBV6-1
clone size: -
D gene: TRBD1
CDR3 DNA: TGTGCCAGCAGTGACCACAGGGGGATGTATCAGCCCCAGCATTTT
CDR3 protein: CASSDHRGMYQPQHF

J gene: TRBJ2-4
V gene: TRBV3-1/TRBV3-2
clone size: -
D gene: -
CDR3 DNA: TGTGCCAGCAGCCAAGATCAGCGGCCTATTAAAAACATTCAGTACTTC
CDR3 protein: CASSQDQRPIKNIQYF

J gene: TRBJ1-3
V gene: TRBV6-5
clone size: -
D gene: -
CDR3 DNA: TGTGCCAGCAGTTACTCCCCCGGGTACTCTGGAAACACCATATATTTT
CDR3 protein: CASSYSPGYSGNTIYF

J gene: TRBJ1-5
V gene: TRBV30
clone size: once
D gene: TRBD1
CDR3 DNA: TGTGCCTGCGCCGGACAGGGTAATCAGCCCCAGCATTTT
CDR3 protein: CACAGQGNQPQHF

J gene: TRBJ1-5
V gene: TRBV20-1
clone size: -
D gene: -
CDR3 DNA: TGCAGTGAATTCAGGGGTCAGCCCCAGCATTTT
CDR3 protein: CSEFRGQPQHF

J gene: TRBJ2-1
V gene: TRBV6-5
clone size: -
D gene: TRBD2
CDR3 DNA: TGTGCCAGCAGTAGCGGGGTCAATGAGCAGTTCTTC
CDR3 protein: CASSSGVNEQFF

J gene: TRBJ2-7
V gene: TRBV5-8
clone size: -
D gene: TRBD1
CDR3 DNA: TGTGCCAGCAGCTCGGGACAGCTAATGAACTACGAGCAGTACTTC
CDR3 protein: CASSSGQLMNYEQYF

J gene: TRBJ2-7
V gene: TRBV28
clone size: -
D gene: TRBD1
CDR3 DNA: TGTGCCAGCAGTTTCCCGGGACAGTACGAGCAGTACTTC
CDR3 protein: CASSFPGQYEQYF

J gene: TRBJ1-1
V gene: TRBV11-2
clone size: -
D gene: -
CDR3 DNA: TGTGCCAGCAGCTTACGCAGTTTACAGAACACTGAAGCTTTCTTT
CDR3 protein: CASSLRSLQNTEAFF

J gene: TRBJ2-5
V gene: TRBV5-1
clone size: -
D gene: -
CDR3 DNA: TGCGCCAGCAGCGTTGCACTCCAAGAGACCCAGTACTTC
CDR3 protein: CASSVALQETQYF

J gene: TRBJ2-3
V gene: TRBV6-6
clone size: -
D gene: TRBD2
CDR3 DNA: TGTGCCAGCAGTCGACTAAGCGGGATTCCGTCGGATACGCAGTATTTT
CDR3 protein: CASSRLSGIPSDTQYF

J gene: TRBJ2-5
V gene: TRBV30
clone size: -
D gene: -
CDR3 DNA: TGTGCCTGGAGCGCTACCCCAGAGACCCAGTACTTC
CDR3 protein: CAWSATPETQYF

J gene: TRBJ1-1
V gene: TRBV4-1
clone size: few
D gene: -
CDR3 DNA: TGCGCCAGCAGCCGGAGTAAAGGCCTTGGGTTCCCCGGGGGGACTGAAGCTTTCTTT
CDR3 protein: CASSRSKGLGFPGGTEAFF

J gene: TRBJ2-7
V gene: TRBV20-1
clone size: -
D gene: -
CDR3 DNA: TGCAGTGCCGACACTCGGTACGAGCAGTACTTC
CDR3 protein: CSADTRYEQYF

J gene: TRBJ1-5
V gene: TRBV18
clone size: -
D gene: TRBD1
CDR3 DNA: TGTGCCAGCTCAAGGGGGCAGTTGAATCAGCCCCAGCATTTT
CDR3 protein: CASSRGQLNQPQHF